This TCR beta chain was found in a study of shared clonotypes between healthy human individuals (dated by TCRdb to the early 2020s). As for the study more broadly: A few men and a couple of women, aged 18 to 49 years, made up the cohort. Between about 0.9 and 9 billion PBMCs per donor were obtained by leukapheresis. To estimate repertoire size and how much clonotypes are shared between individuals, the study performed deep sequencing of blood TCR repertoires from roughly five healthy adults. For each donor, CD4 naive and CD4 memory were each run on three plates, CD8 naive on two plates, and CD8 memory on one plate. To increase sequencing depth and limit assay-specific biases, different laboratories used diverse techniques to prepare libraries and sequence TCR repertoires. Overall study outcomes, separate from this receptor: Larger estimated clonotype richness was generally found for naive subsets than for memory subsets. Compared with non-shared clonotypes, the clonotypes found in all four sorted-subset donors had higher generation probabilities. The small number of donors limited the genetic and exposure-history diversity represented. Pairwise subsampling indicated that sequencing depth was expected to affect the degree of clonotype sharing among donors. Sampling was restricted to blood, and TCR repertoires in tissues likely differ from the TCR repertoires found in blood. Across several donors, around 5% of naive CD4, 3% to 4% of naive CD8, 2.3% of memory CD4, and approximately 0.4% of memory CD8 clonotypes were shared. Rarefaction of sorted-subset datasets indicated incomplete sequencing despite the large sequencing depth.

Ends trimmed: V by 9 bases, J by 3 bases; bases unmatched to a gene: 2. From the germline V gene, CDR1 is ENHRY and CDR2 is SYGVKD. From cysteine to phenylalanine, the CDR3 is 12 amino acids long. This entry keeps only the CDR3 DNA: 36 bases, framed from base 1. Donors were healthy HIV-negative adults with no recently reported acute infections or vaccinations. All donors were Caucasian adults living in Nashville, Tennessee, USA. CD4+ T cells were enriched by magnetic negative selection; naive cells were then positively selected on CD45RA, and the negative fraction formed the memory subset. Blood was collected by leukapheresis, and PBMCs were isolated by Ficoll-Histopaque density gradient centrifugation and then cryopreserved in liquid nitrogen vapor phase. Analytical flow cytometry was used to check the purity and quantity of each magnetically sorted T cell population. Each sorted fraction had its genomic DNA isolated and then quantified by UV absorbance on a Nanodrop 2000c.

TCR CDR3 regions were amplified from genomic DNA by multiplex PCR using the deep immunoSEQ assay. For each cell subset, the extracted genomic DNA was distributed evenly across all wells of several immunoSEQ 96-well plates, and each plate served as one replicate. Each replicate PCR for sorted subsets received roughly 200 ng genomic DNA, equal to roughly 30,000 T cell genomes. Purified libraries were quantified with a Qubit 3.0 fluorometer, sized on a Bioanalyzer 2100, and re-quantified with the KAPA Library Quantification kit. Every immunoSEQ 96-well plate was sequenced on a dedicated single-read 150-cycle Illumina NextSeq 550 flow cell. In the paper's pipeline: Because the immunoSEQ output held only junctional sequences and lacked quality scores, the filtering could not match the filtering applied to full-length reads. Sequences were annotated with PyIR, a Python wrapper for IgBLAST v1.9, using IMGT germline references to assign V/J genes and CDR3. Any read was removed if the V/J assignment was weak (E-value above 1e-6), the CDR3 was missing, or the read contained stop codons, out-of-frame junctions, or ambiguous translated residues. V3J clonotypes were defined as sequences sharing an identical inferred V gene, J gene, and CDR3 amino acid sequence. Percentage overlap between repertoires was computed as shared unique clonotypes divided by the size of the smaller repertoire. Richness of each repertoire was evaluated using RTK rarefaction, the Chao1 estimator, and Recon v2.1 estimates of unobserved clonotypes. OLGA was used to compute generation probabilities for all TCRbeta clonotypes that the gDNA method yielded from a handful of donors. TCRdb re-hosts the immuneACCESS table, in-frame sequences only. Its copies lack some clones; in the studies checked, an unresolved V gene accounts for under half of them, and the cause for the rest is not known. The V and J calls and clone size come from that table; D and trimming were worked out from the DNA. The sample table lists millions of clones, around 94% of them with a count of one. The ten largest make up over 0.12% of the sample.

Comment on this clone: Its recognized antigen is unknown. No base quality values were provided; no much bigger clone lies one nucleotide off.

The rearranged chain carries TRBV10-3 and TRBJ1-3, with 7 junctional bases fitting TRBD1. The sequence was collected from a man aged 18 to 30 in good health. The sample consisted of naive CD4+ T cells sorted from blood. The cell subset or site label here, explained by the study, means: CD45RA+ positively selected. The bases are TGTGCCATGTCAGGGGGTGGAAACACCATATATTTT. This translates into CAMSGGGNTIYF.